The 10 T cell receptor beta chains reported below all come from one sample, sequenced in a study of blood T cell repertoires in COVID-19. Sequencing was performed with immunoSEQ multiplex PCR; in TCRdb, only in-frame clones are kept and a portion is missing. The sample contains a few hundred thousand clones, 92% of which appear only once. Sequencing was performed on PBMCs or T cells enriched from blood (not recorded which). Receptor source: a woman between 25 and 40 years old who had recovered from COVID-19.

The rearrangement links TRBV5-4 to TRBJ2-7; 9 positions agree with TRBD2. Germline values: CDR1 SGHNT, CDR2 YYREEE (reference sequence). The CDR3 loop spans 19 amino acids. Unmatched junction bases numbered 16, after V lost 3 bases and J lost 0 bases. The CDR3 sequence is CASSSFEAGGASSSYEQYF. CDR3 coding DNA: TGTGCCAGCAGCTCTTTCGAAGCGGGAGGCGCATCTAGCTCCTACGAGCAGTACTTC.

The V and J genes are TRBV19 and TRBJ2-7, with no clear D. Trimming pared 1 base from V and 3 bases from J, leaving 10 bases between. CDR3 size: 14 residues. From germline, CDR1 is LNHDA and CDR2 SQIVND (reference sequence). The CDR3 DNA reads as TGTGCCAGTAGTATAGGCGGCTTTGTCTACGAGCAGTACTTC. Amino acid sequence: CASSIGGFVYEQYF.

The chain uses TRBV5-4 and TRBJ2-1; possibly TRBD2 for D (5 bases). The V end was cut by 0 bases, the J end by 5 bases, with 9 bases between. Germline values: CDR1 SGHNT, CDR2 YYREEE (reference sequence). The CDR3 consists of 14 residues. The CDR3 is CASSLGGLDNEQFF. DNA of the CDR3: TGTGCCAGCAGCTTGGGAGGGCTGGACAATGAGCAGTTCTTC.

CDR3 DNA sequence: TGTGCCAGCAGGCCGGGGGGGTACACCGGGGAGCTGTTTTTT. Translation: CASRPGGYTGELFF. The chain joins TRBV3-1 (or the pseudogene TRBV3-2) to TRBJ2-2, with 8 nucleotides matching TRBD2. The ends lost 6 bases at V and 3 bases at J; junction bases unmatched: 3. Looked up from germline, CDR1 is LGHDT and CDR2 is YNNKEL (reference sequence). This CDR3 contains 14 residues.

This chain links TRBV6-2 or TRBV6-3 with TRBJ2-7; weak D call: TRBD1 (5 bases). With 5 bases removed from V and 2 bases from J, the gap between germline ends came to 19 bases. The germline V gene encodes CDR1 MNHEY and CDR2 SVGEGT. The CDR3 runs 16 residues. The CDR3 spells CASSQQGAPFTYEQYF. DNA of the CDR3: TGTGCCAGCAGTCAGCAAGGGGCCCCCTTTACCTACGAGCAGTACTTC.

This clone was seen just once. The genes are TRBV6-5 and TRBJ1-5, with D perhaps matching TRBD1 (6 bases). CDR1 is MNHEY, CDR2 SVGAGI, per germline. The V end lost 0 bases, the J end lost 7 bases, and 10 bases lay between the germline ends. This CDR3 spans 14 amino acids. The CDR3 region has the DNA TGTGCCAGCAGTTACTCACAGGGTAGGCAGCCCCAGCATTTT. Translation gives CASSYSQGRQPQHF.

The CDR3 sequence is CASSQEEAGFPYEQYF. DNA of the CDR3: TGTGCCAGCAGCCAAGAAGAGGCCGGATTCCCCTACGAGCAGTACTTC. The chain uses TRBV4-2 and TRBJ2-7; no reliable D call. This CDR3 is 16 amino acids long. Germline V gene lookup returns CDR1 LGHNA and CDR2 YNFKEQ. The ends were cut back, 0 bases at V and 2 bases at J, with 14 bases in the middle.

The chain links TRBV4-1 to TRBJ2-1, with TRBD2 identical over 9 bases. Germline CDR1 and CDR2: MGHRA and YSYEKL. The J segment lost 7 bases and the V segment lost 1 base, leaving 17 bases of the junction unmatched. This CDR3 is 19 amino acids long. The CDR3: CASSQGRSAREGLLNEQFF. The CDR3 DNA is TGCGCCAGCAGCCAAGGCCGGAGTGCGCGGGAGGGCCTCCTAAATGAGCAGTTCTTC.

The chain links TRBV7-2 to TRBJ2-1; the match to TRBD1 covers 8 bases. The CDR3 totals 15 residues. Germline V gene lookup returns CDR1 SGHTA and CDR2 FQGNSA. Trimming at V came to 5 bases and at J to 0 bases, leaving 3 bases not matched to a gene. CDR3 DNA: TGTGCCAGCAGCCCTACAGGGGGCTCCTACAATGAGCAGTTCTTC. As protein: CASSPTGGSYNEQFF.

This clone was detected only once. This rearrangement joins TRBV9 to TRBJ2-1; 12 bases match TRBD2. The junction had 2 bases not matched to a gene; V was cut back by 0 bases and J by 7 bases. The CDR3 runs to 15 residues. CDR1 SGDLS and CDR2 YYNGEE come from the germline V gene. In DNA, the CDR3 is TGTGCCAGCAGCGTAGCTCTAGCGGGAGGGAATGAGCAGTTCTTC. Residues: CASSVALAGGNEQFF.